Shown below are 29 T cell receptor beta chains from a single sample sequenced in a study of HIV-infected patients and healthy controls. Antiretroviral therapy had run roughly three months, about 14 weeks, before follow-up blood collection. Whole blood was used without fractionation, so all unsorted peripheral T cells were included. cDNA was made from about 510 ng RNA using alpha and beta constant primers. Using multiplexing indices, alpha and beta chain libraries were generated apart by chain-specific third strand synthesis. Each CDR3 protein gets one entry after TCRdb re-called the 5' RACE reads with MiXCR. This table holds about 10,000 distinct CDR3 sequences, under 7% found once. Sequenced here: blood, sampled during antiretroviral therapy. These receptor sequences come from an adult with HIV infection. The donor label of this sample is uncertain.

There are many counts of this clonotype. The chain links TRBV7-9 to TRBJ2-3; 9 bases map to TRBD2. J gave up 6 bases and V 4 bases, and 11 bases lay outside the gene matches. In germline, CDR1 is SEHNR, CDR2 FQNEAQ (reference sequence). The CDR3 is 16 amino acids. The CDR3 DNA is TGTGCCAGCAGCTCACGGCGGGGGGGGCTGCGGGATACGCAGTATTTT. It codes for CASSSRRGGLRDTQYF. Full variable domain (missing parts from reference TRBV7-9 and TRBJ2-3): DTGVSQNPRHKITKRGQNVTFRCDPISEHNRLYWYRQTLGQGPEFLTYFQNEAQLEKSRLLSDRFSAERPKGSFSTLEIQRTEQGDSAMYLCASSSRRGGLRDTQYFGPGTRLTVL.

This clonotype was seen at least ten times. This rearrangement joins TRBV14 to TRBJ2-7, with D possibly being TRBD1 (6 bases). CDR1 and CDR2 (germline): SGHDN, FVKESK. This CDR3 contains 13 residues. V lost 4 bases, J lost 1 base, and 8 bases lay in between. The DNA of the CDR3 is TGTGCCAGCAGCCCGGACAGTTCCTACGAGCAGTACTTC. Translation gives CASSPDSSYEQYF. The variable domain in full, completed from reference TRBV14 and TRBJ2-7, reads EAGVTQFPSHSVIEKGQTVTLRCDPISGHDNLYWYRRVMGKEIKFLLHFVKESKQDESGMPNNRFLAERTGGTYSTLKVQPAELEDSGVYFCASSPDSSYEQYFGPGTRLTVT.

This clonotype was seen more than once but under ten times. CDR3 loop: CASSLQRSEAFF. CDR3 DNA: TGTGCCAGCAGCTTACAAAGGAGTGAAGCTTTCTTT. The V call is TRBV11-2, the J call TRBJ1-1; no clear D. Germline V gene sequence: CDR1 SGHAT, CDR2 FQNNGV. V was cut by 2 bases and J by 7 bases, with 8 bases left in between. This CDR3 comprises 12 residues.

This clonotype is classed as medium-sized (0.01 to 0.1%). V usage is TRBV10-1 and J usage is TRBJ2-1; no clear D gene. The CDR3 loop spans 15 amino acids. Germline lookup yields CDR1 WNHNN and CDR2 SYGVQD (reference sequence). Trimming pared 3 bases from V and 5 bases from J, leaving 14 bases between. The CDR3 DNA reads TGCGCCAGCAGTGACGAATTTGGCATAAACAATGAGCAGTTCTTC. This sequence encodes CASSDEFGINNEQFF.

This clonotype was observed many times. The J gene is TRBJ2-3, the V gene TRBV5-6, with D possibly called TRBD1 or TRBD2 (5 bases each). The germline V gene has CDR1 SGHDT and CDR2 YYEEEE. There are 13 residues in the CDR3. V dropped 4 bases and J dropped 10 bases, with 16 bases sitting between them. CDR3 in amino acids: CASSGDPGSPQYF. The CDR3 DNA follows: TGTGCCAGCAGCGGGGACCCAGGAAGTCCGCAGTATTTT.

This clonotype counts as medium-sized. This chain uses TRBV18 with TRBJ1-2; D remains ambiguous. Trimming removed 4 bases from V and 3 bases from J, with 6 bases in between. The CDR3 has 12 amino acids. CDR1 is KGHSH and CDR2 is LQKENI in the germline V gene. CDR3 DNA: TGTGCCAGCTCACTTGGAGACTATGGCTACACCTTC. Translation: CASSLGDYGYTF.

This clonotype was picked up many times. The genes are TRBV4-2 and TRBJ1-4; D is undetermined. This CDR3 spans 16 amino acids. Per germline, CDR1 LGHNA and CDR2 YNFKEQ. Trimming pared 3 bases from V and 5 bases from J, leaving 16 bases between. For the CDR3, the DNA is TGTGCCAGCAGCCAGGTAATAGGACGGACGAATGAAAAACTGTTTTTT. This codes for CASSQVIGRTNEKLFF.

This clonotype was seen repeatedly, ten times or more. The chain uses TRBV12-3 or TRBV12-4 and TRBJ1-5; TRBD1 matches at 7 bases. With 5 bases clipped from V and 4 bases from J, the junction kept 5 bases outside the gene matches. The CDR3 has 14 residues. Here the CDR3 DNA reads TGTGCCAGCAGTCAGCAGGACAGGAATCAGCCCCAGCATTTT. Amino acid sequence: CASSQQDRNQPQHF.

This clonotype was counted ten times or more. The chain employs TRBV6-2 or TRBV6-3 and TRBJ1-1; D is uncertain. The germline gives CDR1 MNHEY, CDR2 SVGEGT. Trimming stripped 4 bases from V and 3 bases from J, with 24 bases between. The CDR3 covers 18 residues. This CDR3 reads CASSFGGLIPSRDTEAFF. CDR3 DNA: TGTGCCAGCAGTTTCGGAGGACTCATTCCATCTCGGGACACTGAAGCTTTCTTT.

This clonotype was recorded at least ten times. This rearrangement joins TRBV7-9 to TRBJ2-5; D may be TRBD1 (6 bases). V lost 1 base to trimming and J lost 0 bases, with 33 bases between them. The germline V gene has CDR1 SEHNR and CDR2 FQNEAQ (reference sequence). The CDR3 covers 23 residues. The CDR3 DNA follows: TGTGCCAGCAGCTTAGAATCGATAACTGAAACGACCGGACAGACCAAGTACCAAGAGACCCAGTACTTC. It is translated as CASSLESITETTGQTKYQETQYF.

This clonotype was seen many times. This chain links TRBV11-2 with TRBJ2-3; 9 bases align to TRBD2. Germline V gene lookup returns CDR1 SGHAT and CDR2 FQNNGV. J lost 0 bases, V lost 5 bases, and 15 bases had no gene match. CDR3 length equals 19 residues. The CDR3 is CASSPLGRGGPPSTDTQYF. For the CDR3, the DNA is TGTGCCAGCAGCCCCCTCGGGCGGGGGGGACCTCCTAGCACAGATACGCAGTATTTT.

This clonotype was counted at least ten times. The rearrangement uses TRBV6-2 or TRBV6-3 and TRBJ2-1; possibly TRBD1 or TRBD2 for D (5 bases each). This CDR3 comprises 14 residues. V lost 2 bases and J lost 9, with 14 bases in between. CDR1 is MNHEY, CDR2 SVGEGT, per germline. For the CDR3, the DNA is TGTGCCAGCAGTTACCGGACCCCTGGGGGTGAGCAGTTCTTC. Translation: CASSYRTPGGEQFF.

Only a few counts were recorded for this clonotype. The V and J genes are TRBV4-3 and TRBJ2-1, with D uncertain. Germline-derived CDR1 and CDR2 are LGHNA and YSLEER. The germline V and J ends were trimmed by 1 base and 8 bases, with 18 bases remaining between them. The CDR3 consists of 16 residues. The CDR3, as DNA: TGCGCCAGCAGCCAAGTATTGAGGTGGGTAGGCCATGAGCAGTTCTTC. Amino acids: CASSQVLRWVGHEQFF.

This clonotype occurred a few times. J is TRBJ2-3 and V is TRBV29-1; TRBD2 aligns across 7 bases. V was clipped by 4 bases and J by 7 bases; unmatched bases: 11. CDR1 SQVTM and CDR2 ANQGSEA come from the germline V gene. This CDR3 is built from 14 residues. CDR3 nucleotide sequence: TGCAGCGTTGCACCAGCGGGGACGCAACATACGCAGTATTTT. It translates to CSVAPAGTQHTQYF.

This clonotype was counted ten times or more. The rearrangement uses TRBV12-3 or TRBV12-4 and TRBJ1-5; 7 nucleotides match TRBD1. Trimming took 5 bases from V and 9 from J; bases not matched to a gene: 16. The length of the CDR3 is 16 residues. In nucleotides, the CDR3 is TGTGCCAGCAGTCACCTGACAGGGCAGCTCCATAGGCCCCAGCATTTT. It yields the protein CASSHLTGQLHRPQHF.

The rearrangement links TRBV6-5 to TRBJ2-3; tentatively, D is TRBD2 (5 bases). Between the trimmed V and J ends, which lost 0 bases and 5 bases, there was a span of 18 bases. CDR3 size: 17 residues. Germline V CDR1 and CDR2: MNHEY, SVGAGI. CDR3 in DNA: TGTGCCAGCAGTTACTCGAGCGGAAGGGCCGCCCTAGATACGCAGTATTTT. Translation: CASSYSSGRAALDTQYF.

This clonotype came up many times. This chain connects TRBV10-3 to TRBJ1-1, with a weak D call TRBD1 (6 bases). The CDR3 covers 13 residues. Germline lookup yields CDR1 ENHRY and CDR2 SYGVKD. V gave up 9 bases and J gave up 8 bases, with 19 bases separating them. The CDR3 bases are TGTGCCATGGGGACAAGGCTGGTCGGGGAAGCTTTCTTT. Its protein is CAMGTRLVGEAFF.

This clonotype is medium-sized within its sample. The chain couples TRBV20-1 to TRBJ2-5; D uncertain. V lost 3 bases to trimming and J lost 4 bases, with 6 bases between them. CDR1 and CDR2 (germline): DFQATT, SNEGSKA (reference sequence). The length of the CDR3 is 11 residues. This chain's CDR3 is CSASMVETQYF. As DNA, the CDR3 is TGCAGTGCTAGTATGGTAGAGACCCAGTACTTC.

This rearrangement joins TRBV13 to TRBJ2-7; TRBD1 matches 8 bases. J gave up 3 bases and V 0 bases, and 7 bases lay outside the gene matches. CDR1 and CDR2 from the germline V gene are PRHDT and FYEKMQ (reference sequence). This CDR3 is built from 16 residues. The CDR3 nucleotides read TGTGCCAGCAGCTTAGGGCCCGGGACAGGCGTCTACGAGCAGTACTTC. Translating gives CASSLGPGTGVYEQYF.

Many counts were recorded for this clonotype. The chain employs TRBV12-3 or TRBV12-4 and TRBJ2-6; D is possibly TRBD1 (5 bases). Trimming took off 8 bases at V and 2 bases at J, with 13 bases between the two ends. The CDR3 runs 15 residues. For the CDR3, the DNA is TGTGCCAGCTTGACAGACCGGACTGGGGCCAACGTCCTGACTTTC. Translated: CASLTDRTGANVLTF.

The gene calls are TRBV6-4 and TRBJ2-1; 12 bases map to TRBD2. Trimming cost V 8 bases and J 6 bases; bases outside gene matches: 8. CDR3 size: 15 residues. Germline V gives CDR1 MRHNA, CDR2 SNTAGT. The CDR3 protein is CASAPASGGANEQFF. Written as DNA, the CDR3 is TGTGCCAGCGCCCCAGCTAGCGGGGGGGCCAATGAGCAGTTCTTC.

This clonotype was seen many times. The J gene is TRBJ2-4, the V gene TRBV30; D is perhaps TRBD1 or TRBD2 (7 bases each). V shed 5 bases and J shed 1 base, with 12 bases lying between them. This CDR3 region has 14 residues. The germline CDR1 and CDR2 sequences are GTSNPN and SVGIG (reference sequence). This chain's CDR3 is CAWAGGEAKNIQYF. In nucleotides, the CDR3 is TGTGCCTGGGCAGGGGGGGAGGCCAAAAACATTCAGTACTTC.

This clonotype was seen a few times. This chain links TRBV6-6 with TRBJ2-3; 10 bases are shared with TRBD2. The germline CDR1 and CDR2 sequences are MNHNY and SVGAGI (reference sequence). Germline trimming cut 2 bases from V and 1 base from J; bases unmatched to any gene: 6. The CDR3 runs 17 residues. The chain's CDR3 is CASSYPTGTSGTDTQYF. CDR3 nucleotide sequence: TGTGCCAGCAGTTACCCAACCGGGACTAGCGGCACAGATACGCAGTATTTT.

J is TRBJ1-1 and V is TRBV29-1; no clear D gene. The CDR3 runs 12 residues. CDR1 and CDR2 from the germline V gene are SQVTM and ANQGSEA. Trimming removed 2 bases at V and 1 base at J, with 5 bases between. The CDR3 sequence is CSVESQNTEAFF. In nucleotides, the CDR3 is TGCAGCGTTGAATCCCAGAACACTGAAGCTTTCTTT.

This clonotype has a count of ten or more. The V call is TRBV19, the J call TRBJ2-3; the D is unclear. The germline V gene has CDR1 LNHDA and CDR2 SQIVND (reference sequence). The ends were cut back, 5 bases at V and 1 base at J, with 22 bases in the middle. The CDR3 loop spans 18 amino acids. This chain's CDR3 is CASSAAAAGAFRTDTQYF. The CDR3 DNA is TGTGCCAGTAGTGCCGCCGCGGCAGGCGCCTTCCGCACAGATACGCAGTATTTT.

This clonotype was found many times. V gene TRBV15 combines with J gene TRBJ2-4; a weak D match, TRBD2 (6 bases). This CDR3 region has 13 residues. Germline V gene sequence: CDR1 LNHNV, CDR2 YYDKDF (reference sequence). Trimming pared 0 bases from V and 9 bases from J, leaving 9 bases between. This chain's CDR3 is CATSRDLGGIQYF. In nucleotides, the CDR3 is TGTGCCACCAGCAGAGATTTGGGAGGCATTCAGTACTTC.

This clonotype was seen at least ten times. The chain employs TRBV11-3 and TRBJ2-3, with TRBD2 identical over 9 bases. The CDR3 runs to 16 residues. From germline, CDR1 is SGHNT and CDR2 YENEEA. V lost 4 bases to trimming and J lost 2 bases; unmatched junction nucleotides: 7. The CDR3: CASSSLTSGVTDTQYF. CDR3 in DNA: TGTGCCAGCAGCTCCTTGACTAGCGGTGTCACAGATACGCAGTATTTT.

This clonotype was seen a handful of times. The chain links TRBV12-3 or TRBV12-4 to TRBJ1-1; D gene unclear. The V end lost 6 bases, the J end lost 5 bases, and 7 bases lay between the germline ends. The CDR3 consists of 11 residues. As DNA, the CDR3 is TGTGCCAGCAGCCCAGCAACTGAAGCTTTCTTT. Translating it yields CASSPATEAFF.

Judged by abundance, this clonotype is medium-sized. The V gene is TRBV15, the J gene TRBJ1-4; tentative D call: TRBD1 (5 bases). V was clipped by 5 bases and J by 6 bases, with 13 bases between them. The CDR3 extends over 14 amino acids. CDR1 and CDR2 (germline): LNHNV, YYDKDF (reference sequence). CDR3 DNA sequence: TGTGCCACCAGCCTCGACAGCAAAGATGAAAAACTGTTTTTT. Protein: CATSLDSKDEKLFF. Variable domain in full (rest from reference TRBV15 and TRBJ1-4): DAMVIQNPRYQVTQFGKPVTLSCSQTLNHNVMYWYQQKSSQAPKLLFHYYDKDFNNEADTPDNFQSRRPNTSFCFLDIRSPGLGDTAMYLCATSLDSKDEKLFFGSGTQLSVL.